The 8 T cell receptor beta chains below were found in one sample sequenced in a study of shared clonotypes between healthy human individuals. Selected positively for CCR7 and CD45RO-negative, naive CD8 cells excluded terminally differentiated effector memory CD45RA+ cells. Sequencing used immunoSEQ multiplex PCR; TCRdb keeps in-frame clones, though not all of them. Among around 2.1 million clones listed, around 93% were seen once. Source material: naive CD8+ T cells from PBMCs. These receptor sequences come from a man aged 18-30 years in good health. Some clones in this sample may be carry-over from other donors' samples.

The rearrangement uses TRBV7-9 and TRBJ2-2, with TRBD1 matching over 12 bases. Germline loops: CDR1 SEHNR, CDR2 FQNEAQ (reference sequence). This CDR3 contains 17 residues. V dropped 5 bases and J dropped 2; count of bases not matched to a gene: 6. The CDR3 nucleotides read TGTGCCAGCAGCCCCAGTGGGACAGGGGGCAACACCGGGGAGCTGTTTTTT. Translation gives CASSPSGTGGNTGELFF.

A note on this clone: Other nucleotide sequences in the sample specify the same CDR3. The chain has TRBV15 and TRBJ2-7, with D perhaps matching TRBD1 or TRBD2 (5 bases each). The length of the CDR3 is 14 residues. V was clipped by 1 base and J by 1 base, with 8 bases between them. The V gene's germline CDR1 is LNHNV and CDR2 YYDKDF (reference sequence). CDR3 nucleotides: TGTGCCACCAGCAGAGGGGACGGGTCCTACGAGCAGTACTTC. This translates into CATSRGDGSYEQYF.

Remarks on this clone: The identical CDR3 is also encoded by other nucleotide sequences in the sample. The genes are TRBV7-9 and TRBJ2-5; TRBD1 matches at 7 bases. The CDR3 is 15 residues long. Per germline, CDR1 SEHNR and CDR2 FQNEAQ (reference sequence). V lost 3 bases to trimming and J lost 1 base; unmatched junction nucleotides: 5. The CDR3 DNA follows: TGTGCCAGCAGCTTGAGACAGGGAGCCCAAGAGACCCAGTACTTC. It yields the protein CASSLRQGAQETQYF.

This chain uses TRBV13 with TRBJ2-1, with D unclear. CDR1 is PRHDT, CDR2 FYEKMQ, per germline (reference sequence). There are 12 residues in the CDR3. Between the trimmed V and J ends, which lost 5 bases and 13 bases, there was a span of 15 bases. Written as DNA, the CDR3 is TGTGCCAGCAGCCCGAGACAAGACTCCCAGTTCTTC. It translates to CASSPRQDSQFF.

The CDR3 here is CASSLMSIEQFF. The CDR3 region has the DNA TGTGCCAGCAGCTTAATGAGTATTGAGCAGTTCTTC. This sequence joins TRBV11-2 and TRBJ2-1, with D unclear. Germline CDR1 reads SGHAT; CDR2 reads FQNNGV. Between the trimmed V and J ends, which lost 2 bases and 9 bases, there was a span of 8 bases. The CDR3 runs to 12 residues. Supplemented by reference TRBV11-2 and TRBJ2-1, the full variable domain reads EAGVAQSPRYKIIEKRQSVAFWCNPISGHATLYWYQQILGQGPKLLIQFQNNGVVDDSQLPKDRFSAERLKGVDSTLKIQPAKLEDSAVYLCASSLMSIEQFFGPGTRLTVL.

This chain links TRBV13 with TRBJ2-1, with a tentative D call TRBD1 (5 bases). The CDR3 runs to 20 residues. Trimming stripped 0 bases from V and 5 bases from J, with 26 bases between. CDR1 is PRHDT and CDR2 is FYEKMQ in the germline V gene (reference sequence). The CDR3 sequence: CASSLGRVPRPTENNNEQFF. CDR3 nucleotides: TGTGCCAGCAGCTTAGGCCGGGTCCCGCGCCCGACAGAAAACAACAATGAGCAGTTCTTC.

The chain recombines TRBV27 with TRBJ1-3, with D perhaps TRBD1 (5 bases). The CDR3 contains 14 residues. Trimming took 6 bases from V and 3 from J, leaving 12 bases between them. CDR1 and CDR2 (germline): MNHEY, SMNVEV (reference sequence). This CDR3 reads CASSPRGVGNTIYF. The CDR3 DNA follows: TGTGCCAGCAGCCCCCGGGGGGTTGGAAACACCATATATTTT.

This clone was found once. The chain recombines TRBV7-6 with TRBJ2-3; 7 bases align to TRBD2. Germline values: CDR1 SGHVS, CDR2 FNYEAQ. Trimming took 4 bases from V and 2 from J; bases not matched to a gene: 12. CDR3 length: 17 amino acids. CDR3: CASSSWASGITTDTQYF. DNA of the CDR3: TGTGCCAGCAGCTCGTGGGCAAGCGGGATTACCACAGATACGCAGTATTTT.